Below, 2 T cell receptor beta chains from the same sample are listed, as sequenced in a study of Graves' ophthalmopathy and Graves' hyperthyroidism. For repertoire sequencing, the TCR beta CDR3 regions were amplified from RNA transcripts. Following a first-round RT-PCR that used HTBI primers, a second-round multiplex PCR was carried out. TCRdb used MiXCR to reprocess the multiplex PCR reads, holding one entry per CDR3 protein. Altogether hundreds of thousands of distinct CDR3 sequences are present, under 25% being singletons, with the ten largest covering around 3.1%. Source material: peripheral blood. These receptors all stem from a woman aged 18-29 years with stable Graves' hyperthyroidism.

This clonotype was recorded many times. The chain recombines TRBV7-8 with TRBJ2-7, with a possible D match to TRBD2 (6 bases). The CDR3 is 14 amino acids. V was shortened by 4 bases and J by 0 bases, with 10 bases between the two germline ends. Looked up from germline, CDR1 is SGHVS and CDR2 is FQNEAQ. CDR3 region: CASSYRDFSYEQYF. CDR3 coding DNA: TGTGCCAGCAGCTACCGGGACTTCTCCTACGAGCAGTACTTC.

This chain uses TRBV18 with TRBJ1-2; 7 bases are shared with TRBD1. J lost 5 bases, V lost 5 bases, and 11 bases had no gene match. The germline V gene has CDR1 KGHSH and CDR2 LQKENI. The CDR3 covers 15 residues. The CDR3, as DNA: TGTGCCAGCTCAATTAGAGGGACAGATAATTATGGCTACACCTTC. Protein: CASSIRGTDNYGYTF. The full variable domain, rest sourced from reference TRBV18 and TRBJ1-2, is NAGVMQNPRHLVRRRGQEARLRCSPMKGHSHVYWYRQLPEEGLKFMVYLQKENIIDESGMPKERFSAEFPKEGPSILRIQQVVRGDSAAYFCASSIRGTDNYGYTFGSGTRLTVV.